The clone carrying this TCR beta chain occurred many times. Its target is unknown. This entry comes from a study of T-cell reconstitution after alpha-beta-depleted transplantation in children. The CDR3 loop spans 16 amino acids. Germline values: CDR1 SGHRS, CDR2 YFSETQ. V lost 4 bases and J lost 2; bases outside the gene matches: 8. Study results and caveats: A year post-transplant, T-cell counts and diversity derived mostly from newly produced T cells. In some patients, recipient T cells and intrathymic progenitors surviving conditioning explained high day-60 diversity.

Unique molecular identifiers were built into the TCRbeta library. A single record per CDR3 protein comes from TCRdb applying MiXCR to the PCR reads. The data show fewer than 750,000 distinct CDR3 sequences, 25% to 30% seen once. The clonotype originates from a boy in the first two years of life with Wiskott-Aldrich syndrome, due to receive a stem cell transplant. The chain uses TRBV5-1 and TRBJ1-5; 8 positions match TRBD1. The input for sequencing was PBMCs, taken before TCRalphabeta/CD19-depleted stem cell transplant. Here the CDR3 DNA reads TGCGCCAGCAGCCCAGGACAGGGTGGGGGCAATCAGCCCCAGCATTTT. This gives the protein CASSPGQGGGNQPQHF.